The entry that follows covers one TCR beta chain sequence. The source of the sample is a study of blood T cell repertoires in COVID-19. Germline V CDR1 and CDR2: SGHAT, FQNNGV. V was clipped by 5 bases and J by 2 bases, with 15 bases between them. CDR3 length: 15 residues. The method was immunoSEQ multiplex PCR; TCRdb's version includes in-frame clones alone and lacks a portion of them. The sample yields about 380,000 clones, approximately 89% seen once. The TCR comes from a young man who had recovered from COVID-19. Specimen: PBMCs or T cells enriched from blood (not recorded which). This chain connects TRBV11-2 to TRBJ1-1; D is perhaps TRBD1 (6 bases). The CDR3 protein is CASSTRGTPNTEAFF. The CDR3 DNA sequence: TGTGCCAGCAGCACAAGGGGGACACCTAACACTGAAGCTTTCTTT.